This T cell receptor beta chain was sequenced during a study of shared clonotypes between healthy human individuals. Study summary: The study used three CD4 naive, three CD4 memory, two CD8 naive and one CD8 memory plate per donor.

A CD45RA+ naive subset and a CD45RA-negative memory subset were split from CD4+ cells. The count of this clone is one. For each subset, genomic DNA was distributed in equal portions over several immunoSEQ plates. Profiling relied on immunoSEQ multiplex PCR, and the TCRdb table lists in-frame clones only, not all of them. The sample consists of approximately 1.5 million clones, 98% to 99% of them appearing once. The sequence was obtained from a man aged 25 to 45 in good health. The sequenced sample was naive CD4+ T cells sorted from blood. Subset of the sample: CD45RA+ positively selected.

For the CDR3, the DNA is TGTGCCAGCAGCTACGACAGGGGCGGCAATGAGCAGTTCTTC. Protein sequence: CASSYDRGGNEQFF. The chain uses TRBV7-3 and TRBJ2-1; 8 nucleotides line up with TRBD1. The V gene end was trimmed by 4 bases and the J gene end by 6 bases; junction bases not matched to a gene: 5. The CDR3 has 14 amino acids. CDR1 is SGHTA and CDR2 is FQGTGA in the germline V gene.